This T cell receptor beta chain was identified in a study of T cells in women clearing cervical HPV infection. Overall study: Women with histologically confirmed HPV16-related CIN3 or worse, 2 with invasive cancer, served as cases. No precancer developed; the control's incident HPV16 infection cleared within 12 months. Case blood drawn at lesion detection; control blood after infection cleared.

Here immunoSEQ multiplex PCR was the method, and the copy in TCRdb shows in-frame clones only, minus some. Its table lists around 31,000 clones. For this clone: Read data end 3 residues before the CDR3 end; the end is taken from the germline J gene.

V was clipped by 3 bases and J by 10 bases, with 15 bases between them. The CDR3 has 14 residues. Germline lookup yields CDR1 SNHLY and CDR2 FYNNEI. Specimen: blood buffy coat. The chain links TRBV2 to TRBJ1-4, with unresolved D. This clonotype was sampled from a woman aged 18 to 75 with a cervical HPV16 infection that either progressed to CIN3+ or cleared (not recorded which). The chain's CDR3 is CASSERPLRRKLFF. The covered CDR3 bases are TGTGCCAGCAGTGAGCGGCCCCTGAGGAGAAAA.